This T cell receptor beta chain appears in the sequencing data of a study of cytomegalovirus exposure and HLA in healthy donors. Notes on the study in general: Owing to their indistinguishability, certain V segments, notably TRBV6-2 and TRBV6-3, were excluded.

Germline V lookup: CDR1 SGHRS, CDR2 YFSETQ. The CDR3 is 13 amino acids. Trimming removed 1 base from V and 5 bases from J, with 6 bases in between. Nominally healthy donors were sampled, though unrecorded immune exposures were likely. Amplification used 60 Vbeta primers and 13 Jbeta primers. Libraries were prepared by immunoSEQ multiplex PCR; TCRdb keeps only in-frame clonotypes and omits some of them. This sample has about 160,000 clones, with approximately 78% found just once. Of note for this clone: Its cognate antigen is unknown.

V gene TRBV5-1 combines with J gene TRBJ2-2; no clear D. The sample consisted of PBMCs. The sequence derives from a middle-aged woman in good health and CMV-seronegative. The CDR3 protein is CASSLYVTGELFF. CDR3 sequence (DNA): TGCGCCAGCAGCTTGTATGTTACCGGGGAGCTGTTTTTT.